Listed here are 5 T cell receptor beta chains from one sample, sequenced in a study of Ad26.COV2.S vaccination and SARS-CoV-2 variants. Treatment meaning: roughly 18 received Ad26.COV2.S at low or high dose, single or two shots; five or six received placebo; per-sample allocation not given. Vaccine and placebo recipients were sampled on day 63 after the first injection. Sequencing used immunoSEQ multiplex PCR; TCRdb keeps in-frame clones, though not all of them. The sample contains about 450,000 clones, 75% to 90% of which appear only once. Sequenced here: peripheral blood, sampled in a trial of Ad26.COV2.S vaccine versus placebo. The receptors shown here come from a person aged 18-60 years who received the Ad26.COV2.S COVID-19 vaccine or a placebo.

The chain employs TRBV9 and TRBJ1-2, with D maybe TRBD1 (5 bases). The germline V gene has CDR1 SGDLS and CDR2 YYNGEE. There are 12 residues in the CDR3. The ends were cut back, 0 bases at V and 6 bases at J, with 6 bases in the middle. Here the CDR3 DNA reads TGTGCCAGCAGCGTAGTCAGGGATGGCTACACCTTC. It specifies CASSVVRDGYTF. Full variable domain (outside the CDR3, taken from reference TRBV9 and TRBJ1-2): DSGVTQTPKHLITATGQRVTLRCSPRSGDLSVYWYQQSLDQGLQFLIQYYNGEERAKGNILERFSAQQFPDLHSELNLSSLELGDSALYFCASSVVRDGYTFGSGTRLTVV.

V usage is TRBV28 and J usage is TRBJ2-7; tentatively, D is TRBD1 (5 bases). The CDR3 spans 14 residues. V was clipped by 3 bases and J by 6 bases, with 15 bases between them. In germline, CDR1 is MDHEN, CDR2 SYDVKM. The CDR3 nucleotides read TGTGCCAGCAGTTTGTTAGGGGCGCCGGCCGAGCAGTACTTC. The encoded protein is CASSLLGAPAEQYF. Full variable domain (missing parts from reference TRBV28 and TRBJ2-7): DVKVTQSSRYLVKRTGEKVFLECVQDMDHENMFWYRQDPGLGLRLIYFSYDVKMKEKGDIPEGYSVSREKKERFSLILESASTNQTSMYLCASSLLGAPAEQYFGPGTRLTVT.

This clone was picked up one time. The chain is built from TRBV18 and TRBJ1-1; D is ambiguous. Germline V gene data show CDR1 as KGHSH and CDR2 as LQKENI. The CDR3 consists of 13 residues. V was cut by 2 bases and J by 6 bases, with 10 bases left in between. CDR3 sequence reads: CASSPEATAEAFF. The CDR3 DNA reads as TGTGCCAGCTCACCAGAAGCGACGGCTGAAGCTTTCTTT.

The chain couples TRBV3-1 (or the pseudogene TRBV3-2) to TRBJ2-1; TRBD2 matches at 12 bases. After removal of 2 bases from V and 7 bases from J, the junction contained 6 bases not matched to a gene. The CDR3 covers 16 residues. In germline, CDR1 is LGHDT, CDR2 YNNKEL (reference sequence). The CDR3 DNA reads TGTGCCAGCAGCCAACTAGCGGGGGGGCTGGGTAATGAGCAGTTCTTC. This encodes CASSQLAGGLGNEQFF.

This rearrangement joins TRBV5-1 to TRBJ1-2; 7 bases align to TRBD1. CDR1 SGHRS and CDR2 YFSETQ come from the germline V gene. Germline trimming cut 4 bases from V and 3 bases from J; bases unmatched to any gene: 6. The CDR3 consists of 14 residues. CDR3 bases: TGCGCCAGCAGCCGGGCAGGGGGTGACTATGGCTACACCTTC. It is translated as CASSRAGGDYGYTF.